These 6 T cell receptor beta chains came from one sample sequenced in a study of T-cell memory formation after mild COVID-19 (dated by TCRdb to 2020 to 2023). Receptor libraries were prepared by 5' RACE. Sequencing was carried out with an Illumina NovaSeq 6000. The public reads were quality trimmed at Q25 with fastp and then assembled into clones with MiXCR by TCRdb, keeping productive beta chains. CDR3 protein sequences are deduplicated, and each keeps its most common genes and DNA. The sample table records 360,000 or so distinct CDR3 sequences; 28% of these occur just once. The ten most abundant clones make up 13% of the sample. The sample taken for sequencing was PBMCs or a T cell subset sorted from them (not recorded which). These receptors were taken from an adult woman who had mild COVID-19 (a few samples of this study predate the infection). The sample titles of this study are shuffled in the database, so cell type and time point are left out; the donor was told from shared clones.

This clonotype turned up a few times. J is TRBJ2-3 and V is TRBV5-5; 11 bases fit TRBD2. The V gene end was trimmed by 2 bases and the J gene end by 5 bases; junction bases not matched to a gene: 1. This CDR3 has 14 residues. From germline, CDR1 is SGHKS and CDR2 YYEKEE (reference sequence). CDR3 residues: CASSFGLAGDTQYF. CDR3 in DNA: TGTGCCAGCAGCTTCGGACTAGCGGGAGATACGCAGTATTTT.

This clonotype showed up many times. The chain couples TRBV6-1 to TRBJ2-1, with D perhaps being TRBD1 or TRBD2 (5 bases each). Trimming pared 5 bases from V and 7 bases from J, leaving 18 bases between. This CDR3 has 15 amino acids. Germline lookup yields CDR1 MNHNS and CDR2 SASEGT. The DNA for the CDR3 is TGTGCCAGCAGTCCATTTGGGGCGGGCAAGAATGAGCAGTTCTTC. Its protein product is CASSPFGAGKNEQFF.

A few counts support this clonotype. The chain has TRBV12-3 or TRBV12-4 and TRBJ2-5, with 12 bases matching TRBD2. This CDR3 spans 16 amino acids. Germline trimming cut 3 bases from V and 1 base from J; bases unmatched to any gene: 3. The DNA of the CDR3 is TGTGCCAGCAGTTTTGCTAGCGGGGGGGCCCAAGAGACCCAGTACTTC. It encodes CASSFASGGAQETQYF.

J is TRBJ1-2 and V is TRBV5-5; D unclear. Germline lookup yields CDR1 SGHKS and CDR2 YYEKEE (reference sequence). V lost 4 bases to trimming and J lost 4 bases, with 17 bases between them. This CDR3 is built from 15 residues. CDR3 protein: CASSPYSQGGYGYTF. The CDR3 bases are TGTGCCAGCAGCCCGTATTCCCAAGGCGGCTATGGCTACACCTTC.

V usage is TRBV6-1 and J usage is TRBJ1-2; D uncertain. Between the trimmed V and J ends, which lost 4 bases and 8 bases, there was a span of 11 bases. The CDR3 is 12 residues long. The germline V gene has CDR1 MNHNS and CDR2 SASEGT. The CDR3 DNA reads as TGTGCCAGCAGTGTGGAGACGAAAGGCTACACCTTC. Amino acid sequence: CASSVETKGYTF.

As DNA, the CDR3 is TGTGCCAGCAGCTTTTTACGGGGGCGGAACACCGGGGAGCTGTTTTTT. Translated: CASSFLRGRNTGELFF. The J gene is TRBJ2-2, the V gene TRBV7-9; tentatively, D is TRBD1 or TRBD2 (6 bases each). V gave up 3 bases and J gave up 1 base, with 12 bases separating them. This CDR3 region has 16 residues. Germline V lookup: CDR1 SEHNR, CDR2 FQNEAQ (reference sequence).